Following are 2 T cell receptor beta chains from one sample sequenced in a study of CD8 T cells in Susac syndrome. RNA in amounts of about 0.5 to 1 ug was reverse transcribed with random hexamers. TCRdb redid the calling of the immunoSEQ multiplex PCR reads with MiXCR, one entry per CDR3 protein. This table has approximately 150,000 distinct CDR3 sequences, roughly 95% appearing once. Sequenced material: CD4+ T cells from PBMCs. The origin of the receptors is a human donor in good health.

This chain uses TRBV20-1 with TRBJ2-2, with 10 bases matching TRBD2. In germline, CDR1 is DFQATT, CDR2 SNEGSKA (reference sequence). V was pared by 1 base and J by 7 bases, with 12 bases of the junction left unmatched. The CDR3 spans 17 residues. The CDR3 DNA reads as TGCAGTGCTAGAGTTACGCTAGCGGGAGCTATGGGCGGGGAGCTGTTTTTT. This translates into CSARVTLAGAMGGELFF.

The rearrangement uses TRBV28 and TRBJ1-5; tentative D call: TRBD1 (6 bases). The CDR3 covers 15 residues. The germline CDR1 and CDR2 sequences are MDHEN and SYDVKM. V was trimmed by 10 bases and J by 2 bases, leaving 18 bases between them. CDR3 in amino acids: CATRSRGLGNQPQHF. CDR3 in DNA: TGTGCCACCCGATCCAGGGGACTCGGCAATCAGCCCCAGCATTTT.